This TCR beta chain comes out of a study of blood T cell repertoires in COVID-19. Across the whole study: PBMCs, B-cell-depleted T cells, or T cells were the source of the cDNA or gDNA that made up the material.

Grouping used clinical history reported by participants in a survey and questionnaire. Within 2 weeks of study entry, exposed participants had contacted a PCR-confirmed or clinician-diagnosed COVID-19 case. Original methodology: Reference gene primers were amplified, and this amplification served to estimate nucleated cell counts. Produced via immunoSEQ multiplex PCR; TCRdb's table is partial and in-frame only. Clone size and V and J calls were adopted from that table, with D and trimming inferred from the DNA. The sample holds 240,000 or so clones, around 90% seen once. The sample taken for sequencing was PBMCs or T cells enriched from blood (not recorded which). This TCR derives from a man in his forties or fifties who had been exposed to COVID-19.

The CDR3 DNA follows: TGTGCCAGCAGTTACTCGGTCTACAGTTCCTATGGCTACACCTTC. Translating it yields CASSYSVYSSYGYTF. The V gene is TRBV6-5, the J gene TRBJ1-2; D is unclear. Germline lookup yields CDR1 MNHEY and CDR2 SVGAGI. The CDR3 extends over 15 amino acids. Trimming took 0 bases from V and 4 from J, leaving 12 bases between them.